Detailed here is one T cell receptor (beta chain). The germline CDR1 and CDR2 sequences are SEHNR and FQNEAQ (reference sequence). J gave up 4 bases and V 6 bases, and 13 bases lay outside the gene matches. The CDR3 is 17 amino acids. These data belong to a study of CD8 T cells in Susac syndrome. From blood CD8+ and CD4+ T cells, the TCR beta chain was sequenced. TEMRA cells were FACS-enriched, and CD8+ and CD4+ T cells were isolated negatively. When the RNA was reverse transcribed, random hexamers were used with an input of about 0.45 to 1 ug. TCRdb recomputed calls from the immunoSEQ multiplex PCR reads with MiXCR, one row per CDR3 protein. This sample has approximately 130,000 distinct CDR3 sequences; 91% occur once, and the top ten carry approximately 0.24%.

This sequence was found in a human donor with multiple sclerosis. V gene TRBV7-9 combines with J gene TRBJ1-3, with TRBD1 identical over 9 bases. The specimen was CD8+ T cells from PBMCs. The CDR3 here is CASSRSRDREAGNTIYF. CDR3 bases: TGTGCCAGCAGTCGTTCCCGGGACAGGGAGGCCGGAAACACCATATATTTT.